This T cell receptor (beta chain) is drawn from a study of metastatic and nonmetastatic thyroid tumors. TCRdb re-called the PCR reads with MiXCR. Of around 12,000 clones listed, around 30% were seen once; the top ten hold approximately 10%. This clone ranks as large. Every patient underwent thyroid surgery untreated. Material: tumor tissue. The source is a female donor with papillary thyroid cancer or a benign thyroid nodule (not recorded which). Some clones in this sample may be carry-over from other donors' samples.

In DNA form, the CDR3 reads TGTGCCAGCAGCCCTAGCGGGCTTGGGGGTTACGAGCAGTACTTC. Amino acids: CASSPSGLGGYEQYF. This sequence joins TRBV11-3 and TRBJ2-7; 8 nucleotides line up with TRBD2. The CDR3 consists of 15 residues. Germline loops: CDR1 SGHNT, CDR2 YENEEA. V lost 5 bases to trimming and J lost 4 bases; unmatched junction nucleotides: 10.